This T cell receptor beta chain stems from a study of immune evolution from preneoplasia to lung adenocarcinoma. The protocol was immunoSEQ multiplex PCR, while the TCRdb copy is restricted to in-frame clones and leaves out a portion. This repertoire shows 8,000 or so clones, approximately 82% found once; its top ten account for around a tenth. CDR1 and CDR2 (germline): SGHDT, YYEEEE. V lost 0 bases, J lost 5 bases, and 8 bases lay in between. CDR3 length: 13 residues. Findings and caveats of the study: Compared with EGFR-mutant or double wild-type lesions, KRAS-mutant nodules were more clonal. Top clone frequencies peaked in normal lung, apparently declining through invasive adenocarcinoma.

Premalignant or tumor cells were enriched by macro-dissection after pathologic assessment. This clone was seen more than once but under ten times. Its cognate antigen is unknown. Sequencing input: FFPE minimally invasive lung adenocarcinoma tissue. The clonotype originates from a donor of 70 years or more with lung adenocarcinoma. The V and J genes are TRBV5-6 and TRBJ1-1, with D uncertain. The CDR3 region is CASSLGIGTEAFF. In nucleotides, the CDR3 is TGTGCCAGCAGCTTGGGTATCGGGACTGAAGCTTTCTTT.